This TCR beta chain is from a study of cytomegalovirus exposure and HLA in healthy donors. At the level of the study: Genetic ancestry analysis placed over 65% of the 300 to 500 donors that were genotyped in the Caucasian-associated cluster.

A multiplex PCR was run with 60 Vbeta primers and 13 Jbeta primers. TCRdb's table, derived via immunoSEQ multiplex PCR, lists solely in-frame clones and lacks some. The sample records under 170,000 clones, 70% to 80% being singletons. Study results and limitations: Roughly uniform depth of sequencing across donors was assumed in presence/absence analyses. Later work found that TCR association rates differed between HLA loci; DRB1 had the most and HLA-C the fewest.

Unrecorded immune exposures were likely, despite nominal health at sampling. Regarding this clone: The antigen remains undetermined.

The germline gives CDR1 MNHNS, CDR2 SASEGT. Trimming left V 6 bases short and J 2 bases short, with 14 bases between. This CDR3 region has 14 residues. The sample taken for sequencing was PBMCs. J is TRBJ2-7 and V is TRBV6-1, with a tentative D call TRBD1 (6 bases). The origin of this receptor is a human donor in good health. CDR3 loop: CASRGSTGTYEQYF. For the CDR3, the DNA is TGTGCCAGCAGGGGGTCGACAGGAACCTACGAGCAGTACTTC.